A selection of T cell receptor beta chains follows, all from one sample in a study of cytomegalovirus exposure and HLA in healthy donors. This table comes from immunoSEQ multiplex PCR, and its TCRdb copy is limited to in-frame clones, with some not included. The data contain about 130,000 clones, roughly 79% of them singletons. Specimen: PBMCs. The receptors stem from a woman between 45 and 60 years old in good health and CMV-seronegative. CDR3s include the opening cysteine and the closing phenylalanine or tryptophan. The D gene is left open where the match is weak. Part of the rows lack a size; the others show once, few, many or a class for expanded clones.

clone_size,j_call,d_call,v_call,cdr3_nt,cdr3_aa
-,TRBJ2-1,TRBD1,TRBV2,TGTGCCAGCAGTGACCACCCGGGACAGGGAAGGGGCGGTGAGCAGTTCTTC,CASSDHPGQGRGGEQFF
-,TRBJ2-1,TRBD2,TRBV5-1,TGCGCCAGCAGCGAAGGGACTAGCGGTTACAATGAGCAGTTCTTC,CASSEGTSGYNEQFF
-,TRBJ2-7,-,TRBV19,TGTGCCAGTGGCACCTACGAGCAGTACTTC,CASGTYEQYF
few,TRBJ1-4,TRBD1,TRBV30,TGTGCCTCGAACCGGGACAGGGTAGAAAAACTGTTTTTT,CASNRDRVEKLFF
-,TRBJ1-1,TRBD1,TRBV18,TGTGCCAGCTCACCTCTCGGGGTAGGGACAGGGGGAAGTAACACTGAAGCTTTCTTT,CASSPLGVGTGGSNTEAFF
-,TRBJ1-5,-,TRBV11-3,TGTGCCAGCAGCTTAGCTCCGGGTCAGCCCCAGCATTTT,CASSLAPGQPQHF
-,TRBJ1-1,TRBD1,TRBV5-1,TGCGCCAGCAGGCCGACAGGGGTCCCTGAAGCTTTCTTT,CASRPTGVPEAFF
-,TRBJ2-1,-,TRBV28,TGTGCCAGCAGCCGTAGCCCCAGATACAATGAGCAGTTCTTC,CASSRSPRYNEQFF
-,TRBJ2-1,TRBD2,TRBV11-2,TGTGCCAGCAGCGAACTAGCGGGAGGGTGGGCTGAGCAGTTCTTC,CASSELAGGWAEQFF
-,TRBJ2-2,-,TRBV19,TGTGCCAGTAGTATGCGGACAGTTAACACCGGGGAGCTGTTTTTT,CASSMRTVNTGELFF
few,TRBJ2-2,TRBD1,TRBV12-5,TGTGCTAGTGCTACCACGGGACAGTCGTTCACCGGGGAGCTGTTTTTT,CASATTGQSFTGELFF
-,TRBJ1-1,-,TRBV10-3,TGTGCCATCAGTGAAAAGGGAGGGGTCACTGAAGCTTTCTTT,CAISEKGGVTEAFF
-,TRBJ1-5,TRBD1,TRBV6-5,TGTGCCAGCAGAAGCGGACAGGGCAATCAGCCCCAGCATTTT,CASRSGQGNQPQHF
-,TRBJ1-4,TRBD1,TRBV19,TGTGCCAGTAGTATTGGACAGGAGGATGAAAAACTGTTTTTT,CASSIGQEDEKLFF
-,TRBJ2-1,TRBD2,TRBV5-1,TGCGCCAGCATGCGGGAGGGTAGCTCCTACAATGAGCAGTTCTTC,CASMREGSSYNEQFF
few,TRBJ1-2,-,TRBV4-3,TGCGCCAGCAGCCAAGAAGGGGTTGGAGGGAACTATGGCTACACCTTC,CASSQEGVGGNYGYTF
-,TRBJ2-7,TRBD2,TRBV6-6,TGTGCCAGCAGCCGAGGACCTAGCGGGAGTAATACCCGGCAGTACTTC,CASSRGPSGSNTRQYF
few,TRBJ1-1,-,TRBV5-4,TGTGCCAGCAGCTTGTTTGGGGGGTCTAACACTGAAGCTTTCTTT,CASSLFGGSNTEAFF
-,TRBJ2-5,-,TRBV25-1,TGTGCCAGCAGTGACCTACAGGGCTTGGACCAAGAGACCCAGTACTTC,CASSDLQGLDQETQYF
-,TRBJ2-1,TRBD2,TRBV4-3,TGCGCCAGCAGCCAAGAGTCTAGCGGGAGATTGAATGAGCAGTTCTTC,CASSQESSGRLNEQFF
-,TRBJ2-7,TRBD1,TRBV6-6,TGTGCCAGCAGTTACTCGACAGGGGTCGCTTCCTACGAGCAGTACTTC,CASSYSTGVASYEQYF
-,TRBJ2-5,TRBD1,TRBV7-9,TGTGCCAGCAGCCTTGGGACAGGGATAAAGCAGACCCAGTACTTC,CASSLGTGIKQTQYF
-,TRBJ1-2,TRBD1,TRBV27,TGTGCCAGCAGCCCACGAATAATCCCGGGACAGGGCCATGGCTACACCTTC,CASSPRIIPGQGHGYTF
-,TRBJ2-2,-,TRBV4-3,TGCGCCAGCAGCCAAGATCCAGTCACCGGGGAGCTGTTTTTT,CASSQDPVTGELFF
-,TRBJ1-5,TRBD1,TRBV7-9,TGTGCCAGCAGCTCGGACAGGGCTGATCAGCCCCAGCATTTT,CASSSDRADQPQHF
-,TRBJ2-7,-,TRBV30,TGTGCCTGGAGTGCTGCCAGGGTGCGCCCCTCCTACGAGCAGTACTTC,CAWSAARVRPSYEQYF
-,TRBJ2-7,-,TRBV30,TGTGCCTGGGGTATAGCGTTTGGGGAGAACTACGAGCAGTACTTC,CAWGIAFGENYEQYF
-,TRBJ2-4,-,TRBV7-9,TGTGCCAGCAGCTCGGGACTTAGAGCCAAAAACATTCAGTACTTC,CASSSGLRAKNIQYF
-,TRBJ1-2,TRBD1,TRBV19,TGTGCCAGTAGCCTTGCCGGGACAGGGGGCTATGGCTACACCTTC,CASSLAGTGGYGYTF
few,TRBJ1-5,TRBD1,TRBV5-6,TGTGCCAGCAGCGTCACAGGGGCTAGCAATCAGCCCCAGCATTTT,CASSVTGASNQPQHF
-,TRBJ2-1,TRBD2,TRBV4-3,TGCGCCAGCAGCCAAGATAATAAGGGGACTAGCGGGTTAGCGAAGGGGCAGTTCTTC,CASSQDNKGTSGLAKGQFF
-,TRBJ2-7,TRBD2,TRBV15,TGTGCCACCAGCAGAGAAAAGGTAGCGGGAGCGTTCGAGCAGTACTTC,CATSREKVAGAFEQYF
-,TRBJ2-3,TRBD2,TRBV29-1,TGCAGCGCCGAGGGGCCTAGCGGGAGGTTAACAGATACGCAGTATTTT,CSAEGPSGRLTDTQYF
-,TRBJ2-7,-,TRBV7-8,TGTGCCAGCAGCCAAAGCATGAGCTCCTACGAGCAGTACTTC,CASSQSMSSYEQYF
-,TRBJ1-5,-,TRBV27,TGTGCCAGCGGACCCCAGGGTGGCAATCAGCCCCAGCATTTT,CASGPQGGNQPQHF
-,TRBJ1-5,-,TRBV4-2,TGTGCCAGCAGCCAAGATGCAAGAGTTCAGCCCCAGCATTTT,CASSQDARVQPQHF
-,TRBJ2-3,TRBD2,TRBV5-1,TGCGCCAGCAGCCCCCTAGCGGGAGGAAGGACAGATACGCAGTATTTT,CASSPLAGGRTDTQYF
-,TRBJ1-1,TRBD1,TRBV28,TGTGCCAGCAAGAACAGGGGGTACACTGAAGCTTTCTTT,CASKNRGYTEAFF
-,TRBJ1-1,-,TRBV6-5,TGTGCCAGCAGTTACTCGGGGGGAACGGTCACTGAAGCTTTCTTT,CASSYSGGTVTEAFF
once,TRBJ2-5,TRBD1,TRBV5-1,TGCGCCAGCAGCTTGGGCCTTGGTTCAACAGGGGGCTGGGAGACCCAGTACTTC,CASSLGLGSTGGWETQYF
-,TRBJ2-6,-,TRBV4-3,TGCGCCAGCAGCCAAGATCGAGGAGGGTTCGCTGGGGCCAACGTCCTGACTTTC,CASSQDRGGFAGANVLTF
-,TRBJ2-1,TRBD2,TRBV5-1,TGCGCCAGCAGCTTGATCGCGGGGGAGGGCAATGAGCAGTTCTTC,CASSLIAGEGNEQFF
-,TRBJ2-7,TRBD1,TRBV28,TGTGCCAGCAAGGGAATACAGGGGGTGGCCTACGAGCAGTACTTC,CASKGIQGVAYEQYF
-,TRBJ1-2,-,TRBV2,TGTGCCAGCAGTGTTGACAGGTTCCCTGGCTACACCTTC,CASSVDRFPGYTF
once,TRBJ1-1,-,TRBV19,TGTGCCAGTAGAATAGGGGGGGAAACTGAAGCTTTCTTT,CASRIGGETEAFF
-,TRBJ2-3,TRBD2,TRBV7-6,TGTGCCAGCAGCTTAGGTGCTGCTAGCGGGAGGACGGATACGCAGTATTTT,CASSLGAASGRTDTQYF
-,TRBJ2-5,-,TRBV6-6,TGTGCCAGCAGTTCAGGGCCAGAGACCCAGTACTTC,CASSSGPETQYF
-,TRBJ1-1,-,TRBV10-3,TGTGCCATCAGTGACGGAGCTGAAGCTTTCTTT,CAISDGAEAFF
-,TRBJ1-1,-,TRBV30,TGTGCCTGGAGTGTAAACCAGGGGACTGAAGCTTTCTTT,CAWSVNQGTEAFF
-,TRBJ2-1,-,TRBV9,TGTGCCAGCAGCGTGGGAGCGAGCTCCTACAATGAGCAGTTCTTC,CASSVGASSYNEQFF
few,TRBJ1-2,TRBD1,TRBV6-1,TGTGCCACGACAGGGGATGGCTACACCTTC,CATTGDGYTF
-,TRBJ2-1,TRBD1,TRBV10-3,TGTGCCATCAGTGAGACGGGACAGGTAGAGCAGTTCTTC,CAISETGQVEQFF
-,TRBJ1-2,-,TRBV25-1,TGTGCCAGCAGTGAATCATGGGGGCGCGGCTACACCTTC,CASSESWGRGYTF
-,TRBJ1-2,-,TRBV7-2,TGTGCCAGCACCCTCCGGGGGGCGCCGTTCGGCTACACCTTC,CASTLRGAPFGYTF
-,TRBJ1-1,-,TRBV27,TGTGCCAGCAGTTTATCGAACAGTGAAGCTTTCTTT,CASSLSNSEAFF
-,TRBJ2-6,TRBD1,TRBV27,TGTGCCAGCAGTTTCTCAATAGTATTAACAGGGGGCGCTGGGGCCAACGTCCTGACTTTC,CASSFSIVLTGGAGANVLTF
-,TRBJ1-4,-,TRBV28,TGTGCCAGCAGCAGTATGTGGGAAAAACTGTTTTTT,CASSSMWEKLFF
-,TRBJ1-2,-,TRBV28,TGTGCCAGCAGTTCGACTTCCTCCTACACCTTC,CASSSTSSYTF
-,TRBJ1-1,-,TRBV6-5,TGTGCCAGCAGTCCAGGGAACACTGAAGCTTTCTTT,CASSPGNTEAFF
-,TRBJ1-4,TRBD1,TRBV5-4,TGTGCCAGCAGCTTCCCGGGACAGGGGGGCGAAAAACTGTTTTTT,CASSFPGQGGEKLFF